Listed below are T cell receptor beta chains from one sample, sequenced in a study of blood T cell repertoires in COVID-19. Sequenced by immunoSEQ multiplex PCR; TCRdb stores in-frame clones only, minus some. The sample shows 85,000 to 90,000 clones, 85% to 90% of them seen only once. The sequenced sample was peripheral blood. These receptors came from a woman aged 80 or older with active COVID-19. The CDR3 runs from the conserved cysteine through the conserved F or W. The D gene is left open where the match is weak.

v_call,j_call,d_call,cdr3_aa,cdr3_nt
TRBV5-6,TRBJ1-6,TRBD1,CASSKRQGSNSPLHF,TGTGCCAGCAGCAAACGACAGGGAAGTAATTCACCCCTCCACTTT
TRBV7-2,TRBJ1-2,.,CASSSDTTGFGYTF,TGTGCCAGCAGCTCGGATACTACAGGGTTCGGCTACACCTTC
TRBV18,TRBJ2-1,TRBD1,CASSPVMGQGANEQFF,TGTGCCAGCTCACCGGTAATGGGGCAGGGGGCCAATGAGCAGTTCTTC
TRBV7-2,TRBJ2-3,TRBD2,CASSSATGEGTQYF,TGTGCCAGCAGCTCCGCGACCGGGGAGGGTACGCAGTATTTT
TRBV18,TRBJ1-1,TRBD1,CASSLRGQMNTEAFF,TGTGCCAGCTCACTCCGGGGACAGATGAACACTGAAGCTTTCTTT
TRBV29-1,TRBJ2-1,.,CSFRDTSNRGNEQFF,TGCAGCTTCCGGGACACCTCAAATCGGGGCAATGAGCAGTTCTTC
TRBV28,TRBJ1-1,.,CASSSSRGNTEAFF,TGTGCCAGCAGTTCCTCCAGGGGTAACACTGAAGCTTTCTTT
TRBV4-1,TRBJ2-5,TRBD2,CASSQVGGSGIRETQYF,TGCGCCAGCAGCCAAGTCGGCGGGAGCGGGATAAGGGAGACCCAGTACTTC
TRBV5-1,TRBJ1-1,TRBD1,CASSLDHRGVGTEAFF,TGCGCCAGCAGCTTGGATCACAGGGGGGTGGGCACTGAAGCTTTCTTT
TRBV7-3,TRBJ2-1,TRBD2,CASSLGPAGGPLSYANEQFF,TGTGCCAGCAGCTTAGGCCCAGCGGGAGGGCCGTTATCTTATGCCAATGAGCAGTTCTTC